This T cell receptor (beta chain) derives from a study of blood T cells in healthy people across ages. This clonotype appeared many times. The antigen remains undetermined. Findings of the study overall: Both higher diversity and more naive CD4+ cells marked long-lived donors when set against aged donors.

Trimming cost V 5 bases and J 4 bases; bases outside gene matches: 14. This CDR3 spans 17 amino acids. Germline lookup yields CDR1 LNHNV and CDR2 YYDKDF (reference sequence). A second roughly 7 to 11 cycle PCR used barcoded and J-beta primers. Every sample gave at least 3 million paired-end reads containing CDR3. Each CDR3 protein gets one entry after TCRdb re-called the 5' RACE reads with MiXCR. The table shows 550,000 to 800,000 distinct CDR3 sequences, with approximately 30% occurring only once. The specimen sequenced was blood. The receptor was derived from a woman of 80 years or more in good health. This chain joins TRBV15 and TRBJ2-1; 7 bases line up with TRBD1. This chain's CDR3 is CATSRHAEQGPYNEQFF. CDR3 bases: TGTGCCACCAGCCGTCACGCCGAACAGGGGCCTTACAATGAGCAGTTCTTC.